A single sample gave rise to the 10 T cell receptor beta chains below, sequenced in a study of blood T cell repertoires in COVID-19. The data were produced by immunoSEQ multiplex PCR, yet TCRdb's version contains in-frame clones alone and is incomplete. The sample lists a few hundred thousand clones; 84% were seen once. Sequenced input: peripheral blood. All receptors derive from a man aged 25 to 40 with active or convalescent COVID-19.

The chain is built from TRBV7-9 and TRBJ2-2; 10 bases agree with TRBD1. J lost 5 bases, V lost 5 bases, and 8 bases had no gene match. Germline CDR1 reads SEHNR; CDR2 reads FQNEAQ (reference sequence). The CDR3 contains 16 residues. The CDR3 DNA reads TGTGCCAGCAGCGTAGACAGGGGGCGTAGGACCGGGGAGCTGTTTTTT. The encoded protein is CASSVDRGRRTGELFF. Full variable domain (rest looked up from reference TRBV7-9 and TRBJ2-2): DTGVSQNPRHKITKRGQNVTFRCDPISEHNRLYWYRQTLGQGPEFLTYFQNEAQLEKSRLLSDRFSAERPKGSFSTLEIQRTEQGDSAMYLCASSVDRGRRTGELFFGEGSRLTVL.

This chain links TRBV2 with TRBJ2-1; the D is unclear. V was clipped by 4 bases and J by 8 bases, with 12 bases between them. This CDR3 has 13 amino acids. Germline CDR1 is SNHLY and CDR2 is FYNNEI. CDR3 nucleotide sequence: TGTGCCAGCAGTGGGGCCCCCCTTTATGAGCAGTTCTTC. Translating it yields CASSGAPLYEQFF.

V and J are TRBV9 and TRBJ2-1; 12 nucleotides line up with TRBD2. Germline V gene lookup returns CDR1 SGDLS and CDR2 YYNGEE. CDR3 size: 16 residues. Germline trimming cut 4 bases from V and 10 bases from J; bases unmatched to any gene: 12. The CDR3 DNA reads TGTGCCAGCAGCCCTCGGACTAGCGGGGTTCCAGAGGAGCAGTTCTTC. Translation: CASSPRTSGVPEEQFF.

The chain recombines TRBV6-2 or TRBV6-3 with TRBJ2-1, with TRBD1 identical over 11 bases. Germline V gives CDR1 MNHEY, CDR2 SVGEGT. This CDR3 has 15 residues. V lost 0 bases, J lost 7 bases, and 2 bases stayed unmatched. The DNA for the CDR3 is TGTGCCAGCAGTTACTCAGGGACAGGGGGGAATGAGCAGTTCTTC. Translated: CASSYSGTGGNEQFF.

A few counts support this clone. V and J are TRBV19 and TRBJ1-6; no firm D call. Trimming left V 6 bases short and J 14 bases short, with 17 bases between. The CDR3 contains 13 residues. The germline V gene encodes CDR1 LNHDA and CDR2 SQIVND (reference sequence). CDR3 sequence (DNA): TGTGCCAGTAGAAATGAGGTGAGGGAGACCCTCCACTTT. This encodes CASRNEVRETLHF.

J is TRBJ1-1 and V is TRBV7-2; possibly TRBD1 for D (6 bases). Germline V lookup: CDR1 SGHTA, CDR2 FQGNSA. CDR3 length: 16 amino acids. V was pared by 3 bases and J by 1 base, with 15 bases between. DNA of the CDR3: TGTGCCAGCAGCTTGACCACAGGGTTCGGGAACACTGAAGCTTTCTTT. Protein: CASSLTTGFGNTEAFF.

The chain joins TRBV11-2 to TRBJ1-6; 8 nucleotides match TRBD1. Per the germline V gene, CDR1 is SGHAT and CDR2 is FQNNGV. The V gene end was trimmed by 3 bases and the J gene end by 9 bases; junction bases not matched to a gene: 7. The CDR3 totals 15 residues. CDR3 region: CASSFTQGAPSPLHF. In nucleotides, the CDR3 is TGTGCCAGCAGCTTCACGCAGGGGGCGCCTTCACCCCTCCACTTT.

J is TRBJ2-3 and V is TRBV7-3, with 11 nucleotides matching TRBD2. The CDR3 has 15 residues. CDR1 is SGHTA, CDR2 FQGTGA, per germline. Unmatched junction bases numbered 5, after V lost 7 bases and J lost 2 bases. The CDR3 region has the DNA TGTGCCAGCACCCCGGGACTAGCGGACACAGATACGCAGTATTTT. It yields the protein CASTPGLADTDTQYF.

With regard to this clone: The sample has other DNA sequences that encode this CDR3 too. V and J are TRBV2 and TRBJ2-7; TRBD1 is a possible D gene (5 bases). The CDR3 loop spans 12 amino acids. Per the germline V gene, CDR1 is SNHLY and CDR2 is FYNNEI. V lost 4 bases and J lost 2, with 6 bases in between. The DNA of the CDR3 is TGTGCCAGCAGTGGGGGCGCCTACGAGCAGTACTTC. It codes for CASSGGAYEQYF.

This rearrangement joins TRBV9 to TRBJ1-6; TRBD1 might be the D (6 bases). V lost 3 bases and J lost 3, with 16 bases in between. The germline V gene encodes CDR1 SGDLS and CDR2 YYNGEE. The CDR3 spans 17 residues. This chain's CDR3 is CASSAGGAGNYNSPLHF. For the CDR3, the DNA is TGTGCCAGCAGCGCCGGGGGGGCAGGGAACTATAATTCACCCCTCCACTTT.